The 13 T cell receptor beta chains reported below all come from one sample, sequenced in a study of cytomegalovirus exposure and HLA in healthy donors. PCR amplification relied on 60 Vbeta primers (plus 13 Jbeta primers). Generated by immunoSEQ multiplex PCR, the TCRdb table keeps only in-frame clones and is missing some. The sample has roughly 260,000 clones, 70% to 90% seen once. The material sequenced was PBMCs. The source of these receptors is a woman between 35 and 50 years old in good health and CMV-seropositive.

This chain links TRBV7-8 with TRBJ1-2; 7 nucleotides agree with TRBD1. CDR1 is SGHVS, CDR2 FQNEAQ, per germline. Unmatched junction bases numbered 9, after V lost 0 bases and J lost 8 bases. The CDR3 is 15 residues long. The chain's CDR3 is CASSLAGGQGGGYTF. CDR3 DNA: TGTGCCAGCAGCTTAGCGGGTGGGCAGGGGGGCGGCTACACCTTC.

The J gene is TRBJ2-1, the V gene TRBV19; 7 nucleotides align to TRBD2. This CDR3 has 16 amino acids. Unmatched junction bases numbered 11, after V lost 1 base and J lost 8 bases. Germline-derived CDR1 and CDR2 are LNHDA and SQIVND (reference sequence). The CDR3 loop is CASSIGEGTRAYEQFF. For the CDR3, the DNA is TGTGCCAGTAGTATAGGGGAGGGGACCCGAGCTTATGAGCAGTTCTTC. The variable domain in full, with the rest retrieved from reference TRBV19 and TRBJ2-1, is DGGITQSPKYLFRKEGQNVTLSCEQNLNHDAMYWYRQDPGQGLRLIYYSQIVNDFQKGDIAEGYSVSREKKESFPLTVTSAQKNPTAFYLCASSIGEGTRAYEQFFGPGTRLTVL.

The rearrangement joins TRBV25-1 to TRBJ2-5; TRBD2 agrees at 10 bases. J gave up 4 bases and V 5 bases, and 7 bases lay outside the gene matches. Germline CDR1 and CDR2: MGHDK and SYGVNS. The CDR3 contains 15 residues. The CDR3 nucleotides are TGTGCCAGCAGTTTTCTAGCGGGAGTTCGAGAGACCCAGTACTTC. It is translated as CASSFLAGVRETQYF.

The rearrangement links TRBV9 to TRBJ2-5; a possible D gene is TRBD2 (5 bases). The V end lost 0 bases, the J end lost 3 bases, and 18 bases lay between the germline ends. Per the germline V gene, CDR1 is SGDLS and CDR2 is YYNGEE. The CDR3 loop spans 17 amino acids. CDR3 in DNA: TGTGCCAGCAGCGTAGGGGCTAGAGGGCCGAATAAAGAGACCCAGTACTTC. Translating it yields CASSVGARGPNKETQYF. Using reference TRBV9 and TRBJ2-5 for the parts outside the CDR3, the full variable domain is DSGVTQTPKHLITATGQRVTLRCSPRSGDLSVYWYQQSLDQGLQFLIQYYNGEERAKGNILERFSAQQFPDLHSELNLSSLELGDSALYFCASSVGARGPNKETQYFGPGTRLLVL.

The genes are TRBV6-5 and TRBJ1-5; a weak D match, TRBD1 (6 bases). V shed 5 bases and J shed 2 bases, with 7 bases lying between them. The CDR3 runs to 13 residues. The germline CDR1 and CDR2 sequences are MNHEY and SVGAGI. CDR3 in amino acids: CASSRTGNQPQHF. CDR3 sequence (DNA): TGTGCCAGCAGTCGGACAGGCAATCAGCCCCAGCATTTT.

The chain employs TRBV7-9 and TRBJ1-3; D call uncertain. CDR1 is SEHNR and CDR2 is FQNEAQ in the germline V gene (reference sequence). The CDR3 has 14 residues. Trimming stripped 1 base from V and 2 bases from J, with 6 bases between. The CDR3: CASSLERAGNTIYF. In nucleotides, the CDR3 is TGTGCCAGCAGCTTAGAGAGGGCTGGAAACACCATATATTTT.

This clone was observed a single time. The CDR3 protein is CASSPTGTSGSYEQYF. DNA for the CDR3: TGTGCCAGCAGTCCCACCGGGACTAGCGGGTCCTACGAGCAGTACTTC. The gene calls are TRBV2 and TRBJ2-7; 12 bases match TRBD2. Trimming at V came to 5 bases and at J to 1 base, leaving 6 bases not matched to a gene. The CDR3 totals 16 residues. The germline gives CDR1 SNHLY, CDR2 FYNNEI.

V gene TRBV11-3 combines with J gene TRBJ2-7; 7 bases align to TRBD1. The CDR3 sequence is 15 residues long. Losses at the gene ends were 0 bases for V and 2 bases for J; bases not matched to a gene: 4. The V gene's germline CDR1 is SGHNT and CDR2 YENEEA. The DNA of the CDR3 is TGTGCCAGCAGCTTAGAACAGGGGAATCCCTACGAGCAGTACTTC. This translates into CASSLEQGNPYEQYF. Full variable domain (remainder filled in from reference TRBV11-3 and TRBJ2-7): EAGVVQSPRYKIIEKKQPVAFWCNPISGHNTLYWYLQNLGQGPELLIRYENEEAVDDSQLPKDRFSAERLKGVDSTLKIQPAELGDSAVYLCASSLEQGNPYEQYFGPGTRLTVT.

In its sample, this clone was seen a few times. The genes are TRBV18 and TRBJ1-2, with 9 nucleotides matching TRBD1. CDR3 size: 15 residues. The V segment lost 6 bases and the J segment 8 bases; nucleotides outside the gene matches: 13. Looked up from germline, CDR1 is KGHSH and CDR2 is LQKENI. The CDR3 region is CASSSQGGQGFGYTF. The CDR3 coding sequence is TGTGCCAGCTCGTCTCAGGGGGGACAGGGATTCGGCTACACCTTC.

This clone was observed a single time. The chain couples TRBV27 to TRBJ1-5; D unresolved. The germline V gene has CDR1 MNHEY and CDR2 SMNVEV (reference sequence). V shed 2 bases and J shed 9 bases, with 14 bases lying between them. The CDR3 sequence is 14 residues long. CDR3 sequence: CASSLTRAHRPQHF. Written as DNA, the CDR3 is TGTGCCAGCAGTTTAACGCGAGCCCACCGGCCCCAGCATTTT.

The CDR3 sequence is CASSSQAGRGGYTF. CDR3 nucleotides: TGTGCCAGCAGTTCCCAGGCAGGGAGGGGTGGCTACACCTTC. The chain uses TRBV28 and TRBJ1-2; D might be TRBD1 (5 bases). The CDR3 runs to 14 residues. From germline, CDR1 is MDHEN and CDR2 SYDVKM. Trimming took 4 bases from V and 7 from J, leaving 16 bases between them.

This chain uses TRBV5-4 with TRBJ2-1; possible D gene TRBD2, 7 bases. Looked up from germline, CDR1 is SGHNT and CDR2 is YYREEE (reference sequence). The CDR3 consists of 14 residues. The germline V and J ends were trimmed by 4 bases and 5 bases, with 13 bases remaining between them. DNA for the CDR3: TGTGCCAGCAGCCCCAAGGGGGGGCACAATGAGCAGTTCTTC. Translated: CASSPKGGHNEQFF.

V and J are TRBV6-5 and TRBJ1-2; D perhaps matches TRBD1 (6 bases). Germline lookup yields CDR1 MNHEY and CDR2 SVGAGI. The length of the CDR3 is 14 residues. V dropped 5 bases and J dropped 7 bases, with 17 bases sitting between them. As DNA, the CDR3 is TGTGCCAGCAGTCCATTTAGGACAGATCGTGGCTACACCTTC. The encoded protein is CASSPFRTDRGYTF.